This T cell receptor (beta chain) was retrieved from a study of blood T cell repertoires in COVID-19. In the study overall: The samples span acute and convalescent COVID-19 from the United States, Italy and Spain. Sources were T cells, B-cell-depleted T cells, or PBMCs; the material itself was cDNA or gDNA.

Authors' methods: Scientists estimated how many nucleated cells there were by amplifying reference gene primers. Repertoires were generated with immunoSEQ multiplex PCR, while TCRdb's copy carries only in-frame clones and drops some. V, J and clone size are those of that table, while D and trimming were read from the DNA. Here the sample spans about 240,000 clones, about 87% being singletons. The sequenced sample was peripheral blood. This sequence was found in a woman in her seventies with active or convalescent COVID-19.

CDR3 sequence: CASSGGWGQGFHEQYF. As DNA, the CDR3 is TGTGCCAGCAGTGGGGGCTGGGGACAGGGGTTTCACGAGCAGTACTTC. The chain combines TRBV6-1 with TRBJ2-7; 10 bases are a match to TRBD1. CDR3 length: 16 amino acids. V shed 4 bases and J 5 bases; nucleotides not matched to a gene: 11. From germline, CDR1 is MNHNS and CDR2 SASEGT.